This T cell receptor beta chain appears in the sequencing data of a study of T cells in Graves' hyperthyroidism and ophthalmopathy. Investigators excluded patients with uncontrolled infection, other autoimmune disease, pregnancy or lactation. This clonotype occurred many times. Its matching antigen is unknown. TCR beta CDR3 regions were amplified from RNA. An initial round of RT-PCR targeting the TCR CDR3 relied on the HTBI primer set. TCRdb re-analysed the multiplex PCR reads in MiXCR, keeping a single row per CDR3 protein. The table records 380,000 or so distinct CDR3 sequences, more than 11% of them present only once. CDR1 and CDR2 from the germline V gene are SGDLS and YYNGEE. V was cut by 3 bases and J by 1 base, with 5 bases left in between. The CDR3 is 13 amino acids. General observations from the study: Prediction of ophthalmopathy progression came a median about 6 months pre-onset. Most expanded thyroid clonotypes above 0.001 recurred in blood.

The clonotype originates from a woman aged 25-40 years with Graves' hyperthyroidism. The chain uses TRBV9 and TRBJ1-3; D ambiguous. The sequenced sample consisted of blood. Here the CDR3 reads CASSEGSGNTIYF. The CDR3 region has the DNA TGTGCCAGCAGCGAGGGTTCTGGAAACACCATATATTTT.